The entry below describes one TCR beta chain. The RNA usage for each TCR library was roughly 4,000 ng of total RNA. TCRdb reanalyzed the 5' RACE reads, giving one entry per CDR3 protein sequence and no DNA. The sample's table shows some 200,000 distinct CDR3 sequences. This specimen comes from a study of monozygotic twins with inflammatory bowel disease. The CDR3 has 13 amino acids. Germline V CDR1 and CDR2: DFQATT, SNEGSKA (reference sequence). The sequence derives from a human donor with ulcerative colitis or Crohn's disease, or a healthy co-twin of an affected twin (not recorded which). The V gene is TRBV20-1, the J gene TRBJ1-1; TCRdb calls TRBD1, which cannot be checked without DNA. Sequenced material: blood. This CDR3 reads CSALGQTNTEAFF.